The T cell receptor beta chain under discussion was sequenced for a study of blood T cell repertoires in COVID-19. About the study: The origin of the acute and convalescent COVID-19 samples was the United States, Italy and Spain. Sample material is recorded as cDNA or gDNA derived from T cells, B-cell-depleted T cells, or PBMCs.

Authors' methods: It was from reference gene primer amplification that nucleated cell counts were estimated. Only in-frame clones appear in the TCRdb table, and some are missing; sequencing was by immunoSEQ multiplex PCR. That table gives V, J and clone size, and the DNA gave D and trimming. The table records some 39,000 clones, approximately 91% of them present only once. The V gene lost 6 bases and the J gene lost 2 bases, with 12 bases spanning the gap. The CDR3 sequence is 14 residues long. From germline, CDR1 is LNHDA and CDR2 SQIVND (reference sequence). The sample taken for sequencing was peripheral blood. This TCR was sampled from a human donor in a cohort sampled during active COVID-19. V usage is TRBV19 and J usage is TRBJ2-3; tentatively, D is TRBD2 (7 bases). The CDR3 loop reads CASRGGGPTDTQYF. Here the CDR3 DNA reads TGTGCCAGTAGGGGAGGGGGGCCCACAGATACGCAGTATTTT.